The 10 T cell receptor beta chains in this list originate from one sample, sequenced in a study of shared clonotypes between healthy human individuals. TCRdb keeps only in-frame clones here, not all; method: immunoSEQ multiplex PCR. Of around 990,000 clones detected, 77% appear once; the ten largest clones hold almost 0.9%. The sample was memory CD4+ T cells from PBMCs. The subset denotes: CD45RA-negative fraction. These receptors were taken from a man aged 18-30 years in good health. Some clones in this sample may be carry-over from other donors' samples.

The chain employs TRBV28 and TRBJ1-4; D is possibly TRBD1 (5 bases). Per germline, CDR1 MDHEN and CDR2 SYDVKM. The CDR3 sequence is 16 residues long. With 5 bases removed from V and 2 bases from J, the gap between germline ends came to 15 bases. The CDR3 sequence is CASSAGGSATNEKLFF. CDR3 nucleotides: TGTGCCAGCAGTGCGGGGGGGTCGGCGACTAATGAAAAACTGTTTTTT.

The V call is TRBV6-1, the J call TRBJ2-2; D not certain. CDR3 size: 14 residues. Germline CDR1 is MNHNS and CDR2 is SASEGT. Trimming removed 2 bases from V and 4 bases from J, with 8 bases in between. For the CDR3, the DNA is TGTGCCAGCAGTGAAAGGGTAGTCACCGGGGAGCTGTTTTTT. This codes for CASSERVVTGELFF.

The gene calls are TRBV7-8 and TRBJ2-7; 11 positions match TRBD2. Germline V gene sequence: CDR1 SGHVS, CDR2 FQNEAQ. This CDR3 spans 16 amino acids. J lost 4 bases, V lost 4 bases, and 9 bases had no gene match. The CDR3 region has the DNA TGTGCCAGCAGCTCGACCGGGACTAGCGGCCGATACGAGCAGTACTTC. Its translation: CASSSTGTSGRYEQYF.

This clone was seen more than once but under ten times. Different DNA sequences within this sample yield the same CDR3. This chain joins TRBV15 and TRBJ1-4, with D unclear. Trimming removed 1 base from V and 6 bases from J, with 6 bases in between. This CDR3 spans 13 amino acids. Germline V gene sequence: CDR1 LNHNV, CDR2 YYDKDF (reference sequence). The CDR3 DNA follows: TGTGCCACCAGCAGAGGATTAGATGAAAAACTGTTTTTT. Amino acids: CATSRGLDEKLFF.

This clone was seen only a few times. This chain connects TRBV5-6 to TRBJ1-1; D gene ambiguous. Germline CDR1 reads SGHDT; CDR2 reads YYEEEE. The V end lost 3 bases, the J end lost 0 bases, and 18 bases lay between the germline ends. The CDR3 has 17 residues. Here the CDR3 DNA reads TGTGCCAGCAGCTCGTTGGACCGAAGGGTGATGAACACTGAAGCTTTCTTT. Translating gives CASSSLDRRVMNTEAFF.

A note on this clone: Other DNA variants within this sample encode the same CDR3. The chain uses TRBV18 and TRBJ2-5; D unresolved. Germline V gene sequence: CDR1 KGHSH, CDR2 LQKENI. The CDR3 runs to 13 residues. V lost 0 bases, J lost 4 bases, and 6 bases lay in between. CDR3 sequence: CASSPPGSETQYF. The CDR3 DNA follows: TGTGCCAGCTCACCACCGGGCTCAGAGACCCAGTACTTC.

The rearrangement links TRBV7-8 to TRBJ1-3, with D possibly being TRBD1 (5 bases). The V gene lost 5 bases and the J gene lost 4 bases, with 18 bases spanning the gap. The CDR3 loop spans 16 amino acids. Germline CDR1 and CDR2: SGHVS and FQNEAQ. The CDR3 sequence: CASSTYLQGVGNTIYF. The CDR3 bases are TGTGCCAGCAGCACCTATCTTCAGGGCGTCGGAAACACCATATATTTT.

This chain joins TRBV9 and TRBJ2-7, with TRBD2 matching over 10 bases. CDR3 length equals 15 residues. The ends lost 3 bases at V and 3 bases at J; junction bases unmatched: 6. Germline V lookup: CDR1 SGDLS, CDR2 YYNGEE. CDR3 nucleotides: TGTGCCAGCAGCGCAGGGACTAGCGCCTACTACGAGCAGTACTTC. It is translated as CASSAGTSAYYEQYF.

The chain uses TRBV11-2 and TRBJ1-4; TRBD1 matches at 12 bases. This CDR3 contains 17 residues. With V trimmed by 5 bases and J by 2 bases, 6 bases remained unmatched. Germline CDR1 is SGHAT and CDR2 is FQNNGV. The DNA for the CDR3 is TGTGCCAGCAGCAAGGGACAGGGGGCAGTGACTAATGAAAAACTGTTTTTT. Translation gives CASSKGQGAVTNEKLFF. Drawing the rest from reference TRBV11-2 and TRBJ1-4, the complete variable domain is EAGVAQSPRYKIIEKRQSVAFWCNPISGHATLYWYQQILGQGPKLLIQFQNNGVVDDSQLPKDRFSAERLKGVDSTLKIQPAKLEDSAVYLCASSKGQGAVTNEKLFFGSGTQLSVL.

The J gene is TRBJ2-5, the V gene TRBV2; 8 bases are shared with TRBD2. This CDR3 has 16 residues. Germline lookup yields CDR1 SNHLY and CDR2 FYNNEI. V lost 4 bases and J lost 6; bases outside the gene matches: 13. The DNA of the CDR3 is TGTGCCAGCAGTGCGGCTAGCGGGTTGGACTTTCAGACCCAGTACTTC. Residues: CASSAASGLDFQTQYF.